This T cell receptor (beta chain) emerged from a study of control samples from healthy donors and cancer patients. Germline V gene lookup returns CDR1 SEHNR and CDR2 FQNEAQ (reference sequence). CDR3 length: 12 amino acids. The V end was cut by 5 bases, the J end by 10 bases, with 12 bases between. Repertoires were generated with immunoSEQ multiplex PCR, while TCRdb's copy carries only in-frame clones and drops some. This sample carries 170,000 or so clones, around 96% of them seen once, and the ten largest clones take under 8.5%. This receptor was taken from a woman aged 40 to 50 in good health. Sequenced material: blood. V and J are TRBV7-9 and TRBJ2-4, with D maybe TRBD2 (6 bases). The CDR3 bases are TGTGCCAGCAGCGCACCCCGGGGGATTCAGTACTTC. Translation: CASSAPRGIQYF.